This T cell receptor (beta chain) was captured in a study of blood T cell repertoires in COVID-19. The protocol was immunoSEQ multiplex PCR, while the TCRdb copy is restricted to in-frame clones and leaves out a portion. Of around 500,000 clones listed, 80% to 90% are singletons. Germline CDR1 reads SGHTA; CDR2 reads FQGNSA. With V trimmed by 6 bases and J by 9 bases, 12 bases remained unmatched. The CDR3 sequence is 15 residues long. This chain connects TRBV7-2 to TRBJ1-4, with 8 positions matching TRBD1. Sequencing was done on a sample of peripheral blood. The receptor's source is a human donor in a cohort sampled during active COVID-19. The CDR3: CASRPGDRSGKKLFF. Here the CDR3 DNA reads TGTGCCAGCAGACCCGGGGACAGGTCAGGGAAAAAACTGTTTTTT.